This T cell receptor beta chain is from a study of blood T cell repertoires in COVID-19. On the study more broadly: Researchers got acute and convalescent COVID-19 samples from the United States, Italy and Spain. In each case, the material was cDNA or gDNA derived from T cells, B-cell-depleted T cells, or PBMCs.

Per the original data handling: Amplification of reference gene primers provided the estimated nucleated cell counts. Assay: immunoSEQ multiplex PCR; the TCRdb copy retains only in-frame clones and omits some. V, J and clone size derive from that table, while D and trimming were established from the DNA sequence. The repertoire holds tens of thousands of clones, over 75% seen once, with roughly 6% in the top ten. The sequenced sample was peripheral blood. This receptor was taken from a man in his fifties with active COVID-19.

CDR3 bases: TGTGCCAGCAGCCCCAAGGGGCTGCGGACAGGGCACAGAAAGGACTACAATGAGCAGTTCTTC. As protein: CASSPKGLRTGHRKDYNEQFF. The chain uses TRBV4-2 and TRBJ2-1, with 8 bases fitting TRBD1. Looked up from germline, CDR1 is LGHNA and CDR2 is YNFKEQ. Germline trimming cut 4 bases from V and 3 bases from J; bases unmatched to any gene: 23. The CDR3 spans 21 residues.